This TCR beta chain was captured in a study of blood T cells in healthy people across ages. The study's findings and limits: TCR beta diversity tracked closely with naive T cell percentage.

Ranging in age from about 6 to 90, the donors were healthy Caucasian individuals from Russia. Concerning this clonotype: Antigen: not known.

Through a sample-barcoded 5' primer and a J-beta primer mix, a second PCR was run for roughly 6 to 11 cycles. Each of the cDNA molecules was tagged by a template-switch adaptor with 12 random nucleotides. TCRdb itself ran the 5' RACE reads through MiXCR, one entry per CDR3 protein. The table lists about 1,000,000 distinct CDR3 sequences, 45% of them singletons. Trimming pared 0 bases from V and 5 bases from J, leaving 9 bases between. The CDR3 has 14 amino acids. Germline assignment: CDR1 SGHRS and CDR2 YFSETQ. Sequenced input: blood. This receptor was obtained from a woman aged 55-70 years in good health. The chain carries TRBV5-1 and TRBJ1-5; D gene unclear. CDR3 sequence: CASSLASGDQPQHF. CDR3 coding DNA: TGCGCCAGCAGCTTGGCTTCAGGCGATCAGCCCCAGCATTTT.